Listed below are T cell receptor beta chains from one sample, sequenced in a study of persistence of HIV-infected CD4 T cells. The assay was immunoSEQ multiplex PCR, and TCRdb's table has in-frame clones only and misses some. The repertoire holds tens of thousands of clones, approximately 72% seen once, with about 3% in the top ten. These receptors' targets are unknown. Source: CD4+ T cells sorted from PBMCs after approximately 18-hour stimulation, taken from a patient who received antiretroviral therapy. These TCRs come from an adult man with HIV who was CMV-seropositive. The CDR3 runs from the conserved cysteine through the conserved F or W. The order of the fields is J gene, D gene, clone size, V gene, CDR3 DNA, CDR3 protein. D genes are given only for firm matches. Expanded clones get a size class; other rows say once, few or many, or leave the size out.

>TRBJ2-7|TRBD1|.|TRBV9
TGTGCCAGCAGCGCCCGCGGGACAGGGGCGGGGCGTAAAAACGACGAGCAGTACTTC
CASSARGTGAGRKNDEQYF
>TRBJ2-4|TRBD1|.|TRBV3-1/TRBV3-2
TGTGCCAGCAGCATGGGTTCAGGGGGAGCCCTCCCCAAAAACATTCAGTACTTC
CASSMGSGGALPKNIQYF
>TRBJ1-1|TRBD1|.|TRBV27
TGTGCCAGCTACGGTTTAGGACAGGGGAACACTGAAGCTTTCTTT
CASYGLGQGNTEAFF
>TRBJ2-2|.|.|TRBV7-3
TGTGCCAGCAGCGGAGTGTCGGACACCGGGGAGCTGTTTTTT
CASSGVSDTGELFF
>TRBJ2-1|.|once|TRBV30
TGTGCCCTAGGACAGCGGTCCAATGAGCAGTTCTTC
CALGQRSNEQFF
>TRBJ1-1|.|.|TRBV25-1
TGTGCCAGCAGTAAACAGGGGAACACTGAAGCTTTCTTT
CASSKQGNTEAFF
>TRBJ1-1|.|.|TRBV9
TGTGCCAGCAGCGTAAAGGCGGCAGCCCAGAACACTGAAGCTTTCTTT
CASSVKAAAQNTEAFF
>TRBJ1-2|.|.|TRBV12-3/TRBV12-4
TGTGCCAGCAGTCTAGGTCTGGTAGGGGGCTACACCTTC
CASSLGLVGGYTF
>TRBJ2-7|.|.|TRBV29-1
TGCAGCGTTGGCCACACCTACGAGCAGTACTTC
CSVGHTYEQYF
>TRBJ1-1|.|.|TRBV6-2/TRBV6-3
TGTGCCAGCAGTTACAGGATAGTTACTGAAGCTTTCTTT
CASSYRIVTEAFF
>TRBJ1-5|.|few|TRBV2
TGTGCCAGCAGGGGGACGGCTAGCAATCAGCCCCAGCATTTT
CASRGTASNQPQHF
>TRBJ1-3|TRBD1|once|TRBV11-3
TGTGCCAGCAGCTTCGGGACAGGCTCTGGAAACACCATATATTTT
CASSFGTGSGNTIYF
>TRBJ1-1|.|.|TRBV5-1
TGCGCCAGCAGACCTACACAGAACACTGAAGCTTTCTTT
CASRPTQNTEAFF
>TRBJ1-1|.|few|TRBV7-2
TGTGCCAGCAGCCCATCTCACAGAAACACTGAAGCTTTCTTT
CASSPSHRNTEAFF
>TRBJ1-1|.|.|TRBV5-5
TGTGCCAGCAGCTTGCCGAGGAACACTGAAGCTTTCTTT
CASSLPRNTEAFF
>TRBJ1-2|.|.|TRBV4-3
TGCGCCAGCAGCCAAGCCGCGGGACGTACCTTTGACTACACCTTC
CASSQAAGRTFDYTF
>TRBJ1-2|.|few|TRBV19
TGTGCCAGTAGTATAAGGCCCGGGGGTAACTATGGCTACACCTTC
CASSIRPGGNYGYTF
>TRBJ2-7|.|.|TRBV30
TGTGCCTGGAGTATCAACAGCCCGTCTCGGCAGTACTTC
CAWSINSPSRQYF